This TCR beta chain was identified in a study of T cells in Graves' hyperthyroidism and ophthalmopathy. What was amplified from RNA transcripts were TCR beta CDR3 regions. The HTBI set primed first-round TCR CDR3 RT-PCR. TCRdb re-called the multiplex PCR reads with MiXCR, one entry per CDR3 protein. The sample carries some 500,000 distinct CDR3 sequences, under 15% recorded once. This clonotype was seen ten or more times. The CDR3 loop spans 18 amino acids. With 6 bases clipped from V and 4 bases from J, the junction kept 15 bases outside the gene matches. The chain employs TRBV12-3 or TRBV12-4 and TRBJ1-6, with 7 bases aligning to TRBD1. Sequences were obtained from blood. The sequence derives from a woman aged 18 to 35 with Graves' hyperthyroidism. The CDR3 sequence: CASSPRSRQGLYNSPLHF. In DNA, the CDR3 is TGTGCCAGCAGCCCCCGTAGCCGACAGGGTCTATATAATTCACCCCTCCACTTT.